A selection of T cell receptor beta chains follows, all from one sample in a study of blood T cell repertoires in COVID-19. The table came from immunoSEQ multiplex PCR; TCRdb's copy has only in-frame clones and leaves some out. Seen here are about 250,000 clones, around 86% observed once, and the top ten hold around 6%. The sequencing sample was made of peripheral blood. The receptor set was obtained from a woman aged 80 or over with COVID-19, enrolled during active disease. Both conserved end residues are part of each CDR3. The D gene is left open where the match is weak. Rows give clone size only sometimes, using once, few, many, or a class for an expanded clone.

V,size,D,J,CDR3,DNA
TRBV2,few,TRBD2,TRBJ2-1,CASSEFLAGGSQQFF,TGTGCCAGCAGTGAGTTTCTAGCGGGGGGCTCCCAGCAGTTCTTC
TRBV27,NA,TRBD2,TRBJ2-1,CASRRLAGNEQFF,TGTGCCAGCAGAAGACTAGCGGGGAATGAGCAGTTCTTC
TRBV11-3,NA,NA,TRBJ1-1,CASSATGTTNTEAFF,TGTGCCAGCAGCGCGACCGGGACTACGAACACTGAAGCTTTCTTT
TRBV6-1,NA,TRBD2,TRBJ2-3,CASSEDLWAGGSADTQYF,TGTGCCAGCAGTGAAGACCTATGGGCGGGGGGCAGCGCAGATACGCAGTATTTT
TRBV5-1,NA,TRBD1,TRBJ2-1,CASSLGQGGDEQFF,TGCGCCAGCAGCTTGGGACAGGGTGGCGATGAGCAGTTCTTC
TRBV18,NA,TRBD1,TRBJ1-1,CASSPTGGDTEAFF,TGTGCCAGCTCACCAACAGGGGGCGACACTGAAGCTTTCTTT
TRBV9,NA,TRBD2,TRBJ2-5,CASSASGDQETQYF,TGTGCCAGCAGCGCCAGCGGGGACCAAGAGACCCAGTACTTC
TRBV5-6,NA,NA,TRBJ1-2,CASSFGTPNYGYTF,TGTGCCAGCAGCTTTGGGACACCGAACTATGGCTACACCTTC
TRBV6-4,NA,TRBD1,TRBJ1-6,CASSLQGSYNSPLHF,TGTGCCAGCAGTTTACAGGGGTCCTATAATTCACCCCTCCACTTT
TRBV6-2/TRBV6-3,NA,TRBD1,TRBJ2-7,CASNPRDSRTYEQYF,TGTGCCAGCAACCCACGGGACAGTAGAACCTACGAGCAGTACTTC
TRBV4-1,NA,NA,TRBJ2-2,CASSQSVPGELFF,TGCGCCAGCAGCCAATCAGTCCCCGGGGAGCTGTTTTTT
TRBV10-1,once,TRBD1,TRBJ1-2,CASSATGSYGYTF,TGCGCCAGCTCTGCGACAGGGAGCTATGGCTACACCTTC
TRBV10-2,once,TRBD2,TRBJ2-5,CASTSSGGQETQYF,TGCGCCAGCACCTCGAGCGGGGGCCAAGAGACCCAGTACTTC
TRBV10-3,NA,NA,TRBJ2-3,CAIQGGTDTQYF,TGTGCCATCCAAGGGGGCACAGATACGCAGTATTTT
TRBV19,NA,TRBD1,TRBJ1-5,CASSMWTGLGNQPQHF,TGTGCCAGTAGTATGTGGACAGGATTAGGAAATCAGCCCCAGCATTTT
TRBV7-9,NA,TRBD1,TRBJ1-1,CASSYRTGGATEAFF,TGTGCCAGCAGCTACCGGACAGGGGGTGCCACTGAAGCTTTCTTT
TRBV5-1,few,NA,TRBJ1-4,CASSTAQGNWEKLFF,TGCGCCAGCAGCACCGCCCAGGGGAATTGGGAAAAACTGTTTTTT
TRBV19,NA,NA,TRBJ1-5,CASSPRNQPQHF,TGTGCCAGTAGTCCCCGTAATCAGCCCCAGCATTTT
TRBV19,NA,NA,TRBJ1-4,CASNGDNEKLFF,TGTGCCAGTAACGGGGATAATGAAAAACTGTTTTTT
TRBV6-5,once,NA,TRBJ2-2,CASSFRANTGELFF,TGTGCCAGCTCATTCCGGGCGAACACCGGGGAGCTGTTTTTT
TRBV29-1,NA,NA,TRBJ2-7,CSVRAGLSYEQYF,TGCAGCGTTCGGGCAGGGTTATCCTACGAGCAGTACTTC
TRBV28,NA,NA,TRBJ2-5,CASRQGPRETQYF,TGTGCCAGCAGACAGGGCCCTCGAGAGACCCAGTACTTC
TRBV7-2,NA,NA,TRBJ2-3,CASSLGLGTDTQYF,TGTGCCAGCAGCTTGGGGCTTGGGACAGATACGCAGTATTTT
TRBV6-5,NA,TRBD1,TRBJ1-2,CASSQGQGAYYGYTF,TGTGCCAGCAGTCAGGGACAGGGGGCTTACTATGGCTACACCTTC
TRBV6-2/TRBV6-3,NA,TRBD1,TRBJ1-5,CASSYWTGSSQPQHF,TGTGCCAGCAGTTACTGGACAGGGTCCAGTCAGCCCCAGCATTTT
TRBV7-9,NA,NA,TRBJ2-1,CATESQGEEQFF,TGTGCCACCGAGAGCCAGGGCGAAGAGCAGTTCTTC
TRBV15,few,NA,TRBJ1-6,CATSGPRGSNSPLHF,TGTGCCACCAGCGGACCGCGTGGGAGTAATTCACCCCTCCACTTT
TRBV19,NA,NA,TRBJ2-1,CASSLGEAGADEQFF,TGTGCCAGTAGCCTAGGGGAGGCAGGCGCGGATGAGCAGTTCTTC
TRBV11-3,NA,TRBD1,TRBJ2-6,CASSLGTGGSGANVLTF,TGTGCCAGCAGCTTAGGGACAGGGGGATCTGGGGCCAACGTCCTGACTTTC
TRBV12-3/TRBV12-4,NA,NA,TRBJ2-2,CASSSSGSGELFF,TGTGCCAGCAGCTCTAGTGGTTCCGGGGAGCTGTTTTTT
TRBV24-1,NA,NA,TRBJ2-3,CATSDNSVDTQYF,TGTGCCACCAGTGATAACAGTGTGGATACGCAGTATTTT
TRBV24-1,NA,NA,TRBJ1-5,CATSDSVQPQHF,TGTGCCACCAGTGATTCCGTTCAGCCCCAGCATTTT
TRBV18,NA,NA,TRBJ1-5,CASSSQGNSNQPQHF,TGTGCCAGCTCCTCGCAGGGTAATAGCAATCAGCCCCAGCATTTT